This T cell receptor (beta chain) came from a study of OX40 agonist ivuxolimab in advanced cancers. About the study: Patients received the agonistic anti-OX40 (CD134) antibody ivuxolimab. With a range of roughly 20 to 85, age averaged roughly 60 years, and 65% to 85% were male. Every 2 weeks, ivuxolimab was infused into the patients intravenously at between 0.01 and 10 mg/kg.

This clone appeared a single time. The target antigen is unknown. Study-level points and caveats: The specificity for antigen of the expanded peripheral T cells was not determined.

Germline CDR1 KGHSH, CDR2 LQKENI. The V segment lost 5 bases and the J segment 0 bases; nucleotides outside the gene matches: 3. The CDR3 has 15 amino acids. Sequencing used immunoSEQ multiplex PCR; TCRdb keeps in-frame clones, though not all of them. The sample lists under 55,000 clones, about nine tenths seen once, with around 6.9% in the top ten. V gene TRBV18 combines with J gene TRBJ2-3; TRBD1 aligns across 9 bases. The sample in question was CD4+ or CD8+ T cells sorted from blood, obtained in a trial of the OX40 agonist ivuxolimab. This TCR came from an adult with an advanced solid tumor such as melanoma, head and neck, liver or kidney cancer. For the CDR3, the DNA is TGTGCCAGCTCAGGACAGGGGAGTAGCACAGATACGCAGTATTTT. Residues: CASSGQGSSTDTQYF.